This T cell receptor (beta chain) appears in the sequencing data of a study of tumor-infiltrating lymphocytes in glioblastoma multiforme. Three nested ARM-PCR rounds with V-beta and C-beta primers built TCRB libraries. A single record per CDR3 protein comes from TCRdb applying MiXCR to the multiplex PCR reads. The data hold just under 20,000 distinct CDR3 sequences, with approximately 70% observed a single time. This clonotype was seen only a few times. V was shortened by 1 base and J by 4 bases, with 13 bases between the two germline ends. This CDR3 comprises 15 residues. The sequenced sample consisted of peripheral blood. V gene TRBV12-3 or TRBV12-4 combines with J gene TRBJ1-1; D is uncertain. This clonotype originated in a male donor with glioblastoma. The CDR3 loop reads CASSLGGFLGTEAFF. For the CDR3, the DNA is TGTGCCAGCAGTTTAGGTGGGTTTTTAGGCACTGAAGCTTTCTTT.